The rows below give T cell receptor beta chains drawn from one sample of a study of type 1 and type 2 diabetes patients. TCRdb itself ran the multiplex PCR reads through MiXCR, one entry per CDR3 protein. Here the sample spans 280,000 or so distinct CDR3 sequences, over 45% being singletons. Sample: peripheral blood mononuclear cells (PBMCs). The receptors here all came from a man between 18 and 29 years old with type 2 diabetes. CDR3s include the opening cysteine and the closing phenylalanine or tryptophan. Fields, in order: D gene, V gene, clone size, J gene, CDR3 protein, CDR3 DNA. D genes are given only for firm matches. Expanded clones get a size class; other rows say once, few or many, or leave the size out.

>-|TRBV12-3/TRBV12-4|-|TRBJ1-5
CASTPGSNQPQHF
TGTGCCAGCACCCCGGGAAGCAATCAGCCCCAGCATTTT
>-|TRBV7-2|-|TRBJ2-7
CASSLLGVWYEQYF
TGTGCCAGCAGCTTATTGGGGGTATGGTACGAGCAGTACTTC
>-|TRBV19|few|TRBJ2-6
CASSGQGPSGANVLTF
TGTGCCAGTTCCGGCCAGGGACCCTCTGGGGCCAACGTCCTGACTTTC
>-|TRBV12-3/TRBV12-4|-|TRBJ2-7
CASRQGSFYEQYF
TGTGCCAGCAGACAGGGAAGTTTCTACGAGCAGTACTTC
>-|TRBV20-1|-|TRBJ1-1
CSARDHNTEAFF
TGCAGTGCTAGAGACCATAACACTGAAGCTTTCTTT
>TRBD2|TRBV30|-|TRBJ2-7
CAWRVKFSGGEQYF
TGTGCCTGGAGGGTAAAGTTTTCGGGGGGCGAGCAGTACTTC
>-|TRBV7-2|-|TRBJ2-1
CASSLRGVGNNEQFF
TGTGCCAGCAGCTTAAGGGGGGTGGGGAATAATGAGCAGTTCTTC
>-|TRBV20-1|-|TRBJ2-1
CSARDIGEQFF
TGCAGTGCTAGAGATATTGGTGAGCAGTTCTTC
>-|TRBV2|-|TRBJ2-2
CASSLYPRAGMSTGELFF
TGTGCCAGCAGTTTATATCCCAGGGCGGGTATGTCCACCGGGGAGCTGTTTTTT
>TRBD1|TRBV7-6|-|TRBJ1-1
CASSLKGAANTEAFF
TGTGCCAGCAGCTTAAAGGGGGCAGCGAACACTGAAGCTTTCTTT
>TRBD2|TRBV6-5|few|TRBJ2-7
CASSRMGGAGVYEQYF
TGTGCCAGCAGCCGTATGGGAGGAGCGGGAGTCTACGAGCAGTACTTC
>TRBD2|TRBV5-1|-|TRBJ2-2
CASSAGTSWRGGELFF
TGCGCCAGCAGCGCCGGGACTAGCTGGCGGGGCGGGGAGCTGTTTTTT
>-|TRBV10-3|-|TRBJ2-2
CAINQQYNTGELFF
TGTGCCATCAATCAACAGTATAACACCGGGGAGCTGTTTTTT
>-|TRBV7-2|-|TRBJ2-3
CASTLAGQSTDTQYF
TGTGCCAGCACCTTGGCAGGGCAAAGCACAGATACGCAGTATTTT
>-|TRBV6-1|-|TRBJ2-5
CANAPGTHETQYF
TGTGCCAACGCCCCAGGGACCCACGAGACCCAGTACTTC
>-|TRBV4-1|few|TRBJ2-5
CASSQDRGSTTYQETQYF
TGCGCCAGCAGCCAAGATCGCGGCAGCACTACGTACCAAGAGACCCAGTACTTC
>-|TRBV2|-|TRBJ2-7
CASRPTGRMDEQYF
TGTGCCAGCAGGCCCACAGGGCGGATGGACGAGCAGTACTTC
>-|TRBV15|many|TRBJ2-5
CATSRDRSAQETQYF
TGTGCCACCAGCAGAGATAGGTCAGCCCAAGAGACCCAGTACTTC
>-|TRBV9|-|TRBJ2-7
CASSVAWTPHRCVEQYF
TGTGCCAGCAGCGTAGCGTGGACTCCTCATCGATGTGTGGAGCAGTACTTC
>TRBD1|TRBV4-3|-|TRBJ1-1
CASSQGQGIGTEAFF
TGCGCCAGCAGCCAAGGACAGGGGATCGGCACTGAAGCTTTCTTT
>-|TRBV11-1|-|TRBJ2-5
CASTHRVGETQYF
TGTGCCAGCACCCACAGGGTCGGGGAGACCCAGTACTTC
>-|TRBV19|few|TRBJ2-1
CATTGLPGSYNEQFF
TGTGCCACCACGGGACTCCCAGGGTCCTACAATGAGCAGTTCTTC
>TRBD2|TRBV2|-|TRBJ2-3
CASSPRTSGTDTQYF
TGTGCCAGCAGCCCTCGGACTAGCGGCACAGATACGCAGTATTTT
>TRBD2|TRBV7-3|-|TRBJ2-1
CASSLKLAGVYNEQFF
TGTGCCAGCAGCTTAAAACTAGCGGGGGTCTACAATGAGCAGTTCTTC
>-|TRBV4-2|few|TRBJ2-1
CASSQGAGFMNEQFF
TGTGCCAGCAGCCAAGGGGCAGGGTTTATGAATGAGCAGTTCTTC
>TRBD1|TRBV15|-|TRBJ2-4
CATSTARQGLSKNIQYF
TGTGCCACCAGCACGGCTAGACAGGGTCTTTCCAAAAACATTCAGTACTTC
>TRBD1|TRBV4-1|-|TRBJ2-7
CASSQRDSSSYEQYF
TGCGCCAGCAGCCAAAGGGACAGCAGCTCCTACGAGCAGTACTTC
>-|TRBV12-5|-|TRBJ2-2
CASSLMGGIIGELFF
TGTGCCAGCAGTTTAATGGGGGGCATCATCGGGGAGCTGTTTTTT
>TRBD1|TRBV7-8|few|TRBJ2-7
CASSVTGMDEQYF
TGTGCCAGCAGCGTGACAGGGATGGACGAGCAGTACTTC
>-|TRBV6-5|-|TRBJ1-1
CASSIAGGRDTEAFF
TGTGCCAGCAGCATAGCGGGGGGACGGGACACTGAAGCTTTCTTT
>-|TRBV19|-|TRBJ2-5
CASSIGRARLRETQYF
TGTGCCAGTAGTATCGGCCGCGCTCGACTACGGGAGACCCAGTACTTC
>-|TRBV28|-|TRBJ1-2
CASSSGLGDYGYTF
TGTGCCAGCAGTTCAGGGCTTGGAGACTATGGCTACACCTTC
>TRBD2|TRBV5-1|-|TRBJ2-1
CASGASGGARNEQFF
TGCGCCAGCGGCGCTAGCGGGGGGGCCCGAAATGAGCAGTTCTTC
>-|TRBV6-1|-|TRBJ1-1
CASSRVTRNTEAFF
TGTGCCAGCAGCCGGGTTACAAGGAACACTGAAGCTTTCTTT
>TRBD2|TRBV14|-|TRBJ2-5
CASSLSGTSGRFQETQYF
TGTGCCAGCAGCTTGTCCGGGACTAGCGGGAGGTTCCAAGAGACCCAGTACTTC
>TRBD1|TRBV19|-|TRBJ2-7
CATSRDWTGREQYF
TGTGCCACCAGCAGAGATTGGACAGGGCGCGAGCAGTACTTC
>-|TRBV30|-|TRBJ2-3
CAWVRLGTDTQYF
TGTGCCTGGGTGCGATTGGGGACGGATACGCAGTATTTT
>-|TRBV19|few|TRBJ1-5
CASKAGQAFQPQHF
TGTGCCAGTAAGGCCGGCCAGGCATTTCAGCCCCAGCATTTT
>-|TRBV7-3|-|TRBJ2-7
CASSLKQYSGWYTEQYF
TGTGCCAGCAGCTTAAAACAGTACTCTGGGTGGTACACCGAGCAGTACTTC
>-|TRBV5-1|-|TRBJ2-5
CASSLARGRAGEETQYF
TGCGCCAGCAGCTTGGCCCGGGGGCGCGCCGGGGAAGAAACCCAGTACTTC
>-|TRBV15|-|TRBJ1-4
CATSSYLATNEKLFF
TGTGCCACCAGCAGTTACCTTGCAACTAATGAAAAACTGTTTTTT
>TRBD2|TRBV19|few|TRBJ2-7
CAVSPSGKSYEQYF
TGTGCCGTCAGCCCCAGCGGGAAATCCTACGAGCAGTACTTC
>TRBD1|TRBV2|few|TRBJ2-7
CASSGTGGSDEQYF
TGTGCCAGCAGTGGGACAGGGGGCTCTGACGAGCAGTACTTC
>-|TRBV7-9|once|TRBJ1-4
CASSVTVGIEKLFF
TGTGCCAGCAGCGTAACTGTCGGGATTGAAAAACTGTTTTTT
>-|TRBV15|-|TRBJ2-3
CATSRVQEETDTQYF
TGTGCCACCAGCAGAGTTCAGGAGGAGACAGATACGCAGTATTTT
>-|TRBV13|-|TRBJ1-5
CASSLGRGTYSNQPQHF
TGTGCCAGCAGCTTAGGGAGGGGAACCTATAGCAATCAGCCCCAGCATTTT
>TRBD2|TRBV2|-|TRBJ2-3
CASSDPGLAGAGDTQYF
TGTGCCAGCAGTGACCCGGGACTAGCGGGAGCAGGAGATACGCAGTATTTT
>-|TRBV18|-|TRBJ2-7
CASSPAVGEQYF
TGTGCCAGCTCACCCGCCGTGGGGGAGCAGTACTTC
>-|TRBV7-9|-|TRBJ2-5
CASGQETRYF
TGTGCTAGCGGCCAAGAGACCCGGTACTTC
>-|TRBV14|many|TRBJ2-7
CASSQDLVHHYEQYF
TGTGCCAGCAGCCAAGATCTCGTCCATCACTACGAGCAGTACTTC
>TRBD2|TRBV30|-|TRBJ2-2
CAWSGVRTSGMGGELFF
TGTGCCTGGAGTGGCGTTCGGACTAGCGGGATGGGGGGGGAGCTGTTTTTT
>-|TRBV2|many|TRBJ2-5
CASSAVIGETQYF
TGTGCCAGCAGTGCGGTTATAGGGGAGACCCAGTACTTC
>-|TRBV12-5|few|TRBJ1-5
CASGLQDARGQPQHF
TGTGCTAGTGGTTTGCAGGACGCTCGGGGTCAGCCCCAGCATTTT
>-|TRBV25-1|few|TRBJ1-2
CASSDPGERGYTF
TGTGCCAGCAGTGACCCAGGGGAAAGAGGCTACACCTTC
>TRBD1|TRBV30|-|TRBJ1-6
CAWSDRGNSPLHF
TGTGCCTGGAGTGACAGGGGTAATTCACCCCTCCACTTT